These 29 T cell receptor beta chains were all obtained from the same sample, sequenced in a study of blood T cell repertoires in COVID-19. Sequencing used immunoSEQ multiplex PCR; TCRdb keeps in-frame clones, though not all of them. The repertoire holds 85,000 to 100,000 clones, with around 80% as singletons. Input material: peripheral blood. Receptors originate from a man aged 50 to 59 who had recovered from COVID-19.

The chain carries TRBV9 and TRBJ1-4; D remains ambiguous. The CDR3 is 12 residues long. Deletions cut 3 bases from V and 10 bases from J, with 10 bases between. CDR1 is SGDLS and CDR2 is YYNGEE in the germline V gene. The CDR3: CASSAEGGKLFF. Here the CDR3 DNA reads TGTGCCAGCAGCGCGGAGGGAGGAAAACTGTTTTTT.

This chain connects TRBV28 to TRBJ1-2, with TRBD1 identical over 8 bases. The germline gives CDR1 MDHEN, CDR2 SYDVKM. V lost 5 bases, J lost 8 bases, and 10 bases stayed unmatched. The CDR3 contains 14 residues. The CDR3 here is CASSLKPGGGGYTF. The CDR3 region has the DNA TGTGCCAGCAGTCTTAAGCCAGGGGGCGGGGGCTACACCTTC.

The J gene is TRBJ2-2, the V gene TRBV30; TRBD1 aligns across 7 bases. CDR3 length: 15 residues. The germline gives CDR1 GTSNPN, CDR2 SVGIG (reference sequence). The CDR3 region is CACRQGPANTGELFF. The CDR3 DNA follows: TGTGCTTGCCGACAGGGTCCGGCGAACACCGGGGAGCTGTTTTTT.

This sequence joins TRBV9 and TRBJ2-3, with D possibly TRBD2 on 6 matching bases. Trimming stripped 6 bases from V and 5 bases from J, with 19 bases between. Germline V lookup: CDR1 SGDLS, CDR2 YYNGEE. This CDR3 spans 15 amino acids. For the CDR3, the DNA is TGTGCCAGCAATTTCGCGGGAACAACAGGAGATACGCAGTATTTT. It yields the protein CASNFAGTTGDTQYF. The complete variable domain, with remaining parts taken from reference TRBV9 and TRBJ2-3, reads DSGVTQTPKHLITATGQRVTLRCSPRSGDLSVYWYQQSLDQGLQFLIQYYNGEERAKGNILERFSAQQFPDLHSELNLSSLELGDSALYFCASNFAGTTGDTQYFGPGTRLTVL.

This chain joins TRBV5-4 and TRBJ2-7, with D maybe TRBD2 (5 bases). CDR3 length: 16 residues. V lost 4 bases and J lost 0, with 17 bases in between. Germline V CDR1 and CDR2: SGHNT, YYREEE (reference sequence). The CDR3 DNA follows: TGTGCCAGCAGCCATGGTTTAGCGAGACCCTCCTACGAGCAGTACTTC. Its protein product is CASSHGLARPSYEQYF.

This chain connects TRBV19 to TRBJ2-7; weak D call: TRBD2 (6 bases). Between the trimmed V and J ends, which lost 2 bases and 0 bases, there was a span of 11 bases. The V gene's germline CDR1 is LNHDA and CDR2 SQIVND (reference sequence). The CDR3 is 15 residues long. The CDR3: CASSISSGRSYEQYF. DNA of the CDR3: TGTGCCAGTAGTATAAGTAGCGGACGCTCCTACGAGCAGTACTTC.

This chain uses TRBV27 with TRBJ2-7, with D possibly matching TRBD1 (6 bases). V was shortened by 6 bases and J by 3 bases, with 18 bases between the two germline ends. Germline CDR1 reads MNHEY; CDR2 reads SMNVEV (reference sequence). The CDR3 loop spans 15 amino acids. CDR3 nucleotides: TGTGCCAGCAGGGTGGGCTGGGACACCTTCTACGAGCAGTACTTC. It encodes CASRVGWDTFYEQYF.

The gene calls are TRBV5-1 and TRBJ1-2, with 7 positions matching TRBD1. V gave up 3 bases and J gave up 4 bases; unmatched junction bases: 12. The CDR3 has 16 amino acids. Per the germline V gene, CDR1 is SGHRS and CDR2 is YFSETQ. The CDR3 DNA follows: TGCGCCAGCAGCTGGAATGACCAGACAGGGACCTATGGCTACACCTTC. As protein: CASSWNDQTGTYGYTF.

Concerning this clone: The junction and the germline gene differ at one end; a read error may be behind it. CDR3 in amino acids: CASSQGRAYNEKLFF. The CDR3 DNA is TGTGCCAGCAGCCAAGGGAGGGCATATAATGAAAAGCTGTTTTTT. The chain recombines TRBV14 with TRBJ1-4; D remains ambiguous. The CDR3 sequence is 15 residues long. The germline CDR1 and CDR2 sequences are SGHDN and FVKESK. The variable domain in full, completed from reference TRBV14 and TRBJ1-4, reads EAGVTQFPSHSVIEKGQTVTLRCDPISGHDNLYWYRRVMGKEIKFLLHFVKESKQDESGMPNNRFLAERTGGTYSTLKVQPAELEDSGVYFCASSQGRAYNEKLFFGSGTQLSVL.

Concerning this clone: This clone may be a read error of a much larger clone one base away. At the DNA level, this CDR3 is encoded by other sequences in the same sample as well. CDR3 nucleotide sequence: TGTGCCAGCTCACCAGACAGGGGCGGCAATCAGCCCCAGCATTTT. Amino acid sequence: CASSPDRGGNQPQHF. The gene calls are TRBV18 and TRBJ1-5; TRBD1 matches 8 bases. In germline, CDR1 is KGHSH, CDR2 LQKENI. The CDR3 is 15 residues long. V shed 2 bases and J 2 bases; nucleotides not matched to a gene: 2.

The chain joins TRBV30 to TRBJ2-3; TRBD1 matches at 11 bases. From germline, CDR1 is GTSNPN and CDR2 SVGIG (reference sequence). The trim removed 1 base at V and 3 bases at J, leaving 0 bases unmatched. This CDR3 is built from 14 residues. The chain's CDR3 is CAWSGDRGTDTQYF. DNA for the CDR3: TGTGCCTGGAGTGGGGACAGGGGGACAGATACGCAGTATTTT.

This sequence joins TRBV3-1 (or the pseudogene TRBV3-2) and TRBJ2-5, with D perhaps matching TRBD2 (6 bases). With 3 bases removed from V and 1 base from J, the gap between germline ends came to 9 bases. Per the germline V gene, CDR1 is LGHDT and CDR2 is YNNKEL (reference sequence). There are 14 residues in the CDR3. In DNA form, the CDR3 reads TGTGCCAGCAGCCAGGCGGGGAGCCAAGAGACCCAGTACTTC. It translates to CASSQAGSQETQYF.

This clone was recorded a few times. The CDR3 region is CASSLSQSSSSYNSPLHF. DNA for the CDR3: TGTGCCAGCAGCTTGAGTCAATCGAGTAGCTCCTATAATTCACCCCTCCACTTT. V usage is TRBV5-5 and J usage is TRBJ1-6; D gene ambiguous. The V and J ends lost 1 base and 0 bases respectively, with 14 bases between them. The CDR3 is 18 residues long. The germline V gene encodes CDR1 SGHKS and CDR2 YYEKEE (reference sequence).

The chain combines TRBV6-5 with TRBJ1-1; D might be TRBD1 (5 bases). The CDR3 spans 14 residues. The ends were cut back, 2 bases at V and 5 bases at J, with 12 bases in the middle. The germline V gene has CDR1 MNHEY and CDR2 SVGAGI. As DNA, the CDR3 is TGTGCCAGCAGTTACGGGCAGGGAAGTACTGAAGCTTTCTTT. Its translation is CASSYGQGSTEAFF.

V usage is TRBV6-6 and J usage is TRBJ2-1, with a weak D call TRBD1 (6 bases). V was cut by 11 bases and J by 9 bases, with 23 bases left in between. Looked up from germline, CDR1 is MNHNY and CDR2 is SVGAGI (reference sequence). The CDR3 sequence is 14 residues long. CDR3 DNA sequence: TGTGCCGTATCACAGGGATTATATGGGAGTGAGCAGTTCTTC. Translating it yields CAVSQGLYGSEQFF.

The chain joins TRBV28 to TRBJ1-5, with D unresolved. Germline V gives CDR1 MDHEN, CDR2 SYDVKM. V lost 8 bases, J lost 6 bases, and 11 bases lay in between. The CDR3 length is 12 residues. CDR3 in DNA: TGTGCCAGCTACAGCATCTCTCAGCCCCAGCATTTT. Translating gives CASYSISQPQHF.

The chain links TRBV3-1 (or the pseudogene TRBV3-2) to TRBJ2-3; D unresolved. Germline V gene sequence: CDR1 LGHDT, CDR2 YNNKEL (reference sequence). The V end lost 5 bases, the J end lost 10 bases, and 13 bases lay between the germline ends. CDR3 length equals 12 residues. The CDR3 DNA reads TGTGCCAGCAGCTCCCTCGGTTCTTCGCAGTATTTT. It codes for CASSSLGSSQYF.

This chain joins TRBV18 and TRBJ1-4; D not certain. The germline CDR1 and CDR2 sequences are KGHSH and LQKENI. Trimming removed 2 bases from V and 0 bases from J, with 7 bases in between. CDR3 length: 15 residues. This CDR3 is CASSPEGATNEKLFF. The DNA of the CDR3 is TGTGCCAGCTCACCAGAGGGTGCAACTAATGAAAAACTGTTTTTT.

The chain uses TRBV6-5 and TRBJ1-5; TRBD1 matches at 7 bases. There are 14 residues in the CDR3. With V trimmed by 7 bases and J by 2 bases, 5 bases remained unmatched. The germline CDR1 and CDR2 sequences are MNHEY and SVGAGI. The CDR3 here is CASTKGAGNQPQHF. The CDR3 DNA reads TGTGCCAGCACCAAGGGGGCTGGCAATCAGCCCCAGCATTTT.

This rearrangement joins TRBV28 to TRBJ1-4; D perhaps matches TRBD1 (6 bases). The CDR3 is made up of 14 amino acids. Trimming left V 6 bases short and J 8 bases short, with 16 bases between. Germline-derived CDR1 and CDR2 are MDHEN and SYDVKM. In DNA form, the CDR3 reads TGTGCCAGCAGACCACAGGGAATAGAAGAAAAACTGTTTTTT. It codes for CASRPQGIEEKLFF.

The chain joins TRBV4-3 to TRBJ2-7; 7 nucleotides agree with TRBD2. This CDR3 is 13 amino acids long. Germline values: CDR1 LGHNA, CDR2 YSLEER. CDR3 protein: CAALGAGSHEQYF. The CDR3 DNA reads as TGCGCAGCGCTCGGAGCGGGAAGCCACGAGCAGTACTTC.

This chain connects TRBV4-1 to TRBJ2-5; 10 bases are a match to TRBD2. The germline gives CDR1 MGHRA, CDR2 YSYEKL. The CDR3 runs to 17 residues. V shed 1 base and J 2 bases; nucleotides not matched to a gene: 7. CDR3 sequence (DNA): TGCGCCAGCAGCCAAGCACTAGCGGGGCTTATACAAGAGACCCAGTACTTC. This encodes CASSQALAGLIQETQYF.

The chain recombines TRBV3-1 (or the pseudogene TRBV3-2) with TRBJ2-7; D possibly corresponds to TRBD2 (7 bases). V gave up 4 bases and J gave up 3 bases, with 16 bases separating them. Germline V gives CDR1 LGHDT, CDR2 YNNKEL (reference sequence). CDR3 size: 15 residues. This CDR3 is CASSLRGRGDYEQYF. The CDR3 DNA is TGTGCCAGCAGCCTCCGGGGGAGGGGGGACTACGAGCAGTACTTC.

For this clone: This sample includes further DNA sequences coding for the same CDR3. The chain has TRBV27 and TRBJ2-7; a possible D gene is TRBD1 (7 bases). This CDR3 contains 13 residues. Germline CDR1 is MNHEY and CDR2 is SMNVEV (reference sequence). Trimming removed 6 bases at V and 0 bases at J, with 9 bases between. CDR3 nucleotides: TGTGCCAGCAGGCGGGACAGCTCCTACGAGCAGTACTTC. Translation gives CASRRDSSYEQYF.

This sequence joins TRBV19 and TRBJ1-2; a possible D gene is TRBD1 (6 bases). The CDR3 runs 13 residues. Looked up from germline, CDR1 is LNHDA and CDR2 is SQIVND (reference sequence). The V end lost 5 bases, the J end lost 5 bases, and 12 bases lay between the germline ends. The CDR3 sequence is CASSATGGYGYTF. The DNA for the CDR3 is TGTGCCAGTAGTGCGACAGGCGGGTATGGCTACACCTTC.

The chain links TRBV7-8 to TRBJ2-1; D is ambiguous. Germline CDR1 reads SGHVS; CDR2 reads FQNEAQ. The CDR3 contains 13 residues. Deletions cut 1 base from V and 10 bases from J, with 11 bases between. CDR3 loop: CASSLGGGIEQFF. The CDR3 DNA is TGTGCCAGCAGCTTAGGAGGTGGCATCGAGCAGTTCTTC. The whole variable domain, filled in from reference TRBV7-8 and TRBJ2-1, reads GAGVSQSPRYKVAKRGQDVALRCDPISGHVSLFWYQQALGQGPEFLTYFQNEAQLDKSGLPSDRFFAERPEGSVSTLKIQRTQQEDSAVYLCASSLGGGIEQFFGPGTRLTVL.

This chain links TRBV5-1 with TRBJ2-4, with TRBD2 identical over 7 bases. Germline CDR1 reads SGHRS; CDR2 reads YFSETQ. The CDR3 is 19 amino acids. The V segment lost 0 bases and the J segment 0 bases; nucleotides outside the gene matches: 12. CDR3 protein: CASSLVASGLTTAKNIQYF. The DNA of the CDR3 is TGCGCCAGCAGCTTGGTGGCTAGCGGCCTAACCACAGCCAAAAACATTCAGTACTTC.

The rearrangement uses TRBV11-2 and TRBJ2-1; D may be TRBD2 (5 bases). Germline V gene data show CDR1 as SGHAT and CDR2 as FQNNGV. V was clipped by 3 bases and J by 7 bases, with 10 bases between them. The length of the CDR3 is 13 residues. The CDR3 here is CASSFGPGNEQFF. The CDR3 nucleotides read TGTGCCAGCAGCTTTGGTCCGGGGAATGAGCAGTTCTTC.

This sequence joins TRBV28 and TRBJ1-5; TRBD1 matches at 10 bases. This CDR3 has 15 residues. Trimming took 6 bases from V and 5 from J; bases not matched to a gene: 7. Germline-derived CDR1 and CDR2 are MDHEN and SYDVKM. CDR3 residues: CASRFPGTGDQPQHF. CDR3 DNA: TGTGCCAGCAGATTTCCGGGGACAGGGGATCAGCCCCAGCATTTT.